This T cell receptor beta chain was captured in a study of cytomegalovirus exposure and HLA in healthy donors. Of note for this clone: The antigen remains unidentified.

Study-wide results and limits: Confirmation in vitro established that a few CMV-associated chains were specific for CMV antigens. About 87% or about 30% of the time was how often most TCR beta V segments were productive, according to an earlier analysis. Most TCR sequences were rare, but some public TCRs occurred in many donors. Later on, an analysis tied 15,000 to 20,000 TCR beta sequences to HLA alleles at 0.05 false discovery rate.

Germline V gene data show CDR1 as LGHNA and CDR2 as YSLEER. The J segment lost 0 bases and the V segment lost 1 base, leaving 18 bases of the junction unmatched. The CDR3 loop spans 21 amino acids. This PCR relied on a set of 60 Vbeta primers and 13 Jbeta primers. Method: immunoSEQ multiplex PCR; TCRdb's copy keeps in-frame clones and lacks some. The sample consists of approximately 110,000 clones, 70% to 80% of them appearing once. This chain joins TRBV4-3 and TRBJ2-4; 7 bases match TRBD2. The specimen sequenced was PBMCs. This sequence originates from a man aged 40-49 years in good health and CMV-seronegative. Here the CDR3 reads CASSQALAVGAAGLAKNIQYF. The DNA for the CDR3 is TGCGCCAGCAGCCAAGCCCTAGCGGTCGGAGCCGCCGGGCTAGCCAAAAACATTCAGTACTTC.